Listed here is a single T cell receptor (beta chain). Its target is unknown. The sample comes from a study of shared clonotypes between healthy human individuals. Overall study results and limits: The study drew on few donors, limiting represented genetic and exposure-history diversity. Naive subsets tended to show greater estimated richness than memory subsets. Sorted-subset sequencing, rarefaction showed, was incomplete despite large depth.

V lost 4 bases, J lost 7 bases, and 10 bases stayed unmatched. In germline, CDR1 is SGHRS, CDR2 YFSETQ. The CDR3 has 14 residues. Profiled with immunoSEQ multiplex PCR; TCRdb holds only in-frame clones, not every one. The table shows about 770,000 clones, with over 60% occurring only once. Source material: memory CD4+ T cells sorted from blood. Subset in this sample: CD45RA-negative fraction. V usage is TRBV5-1 and J usage is TRBJ1-2, with TRBD1 identical over 7 bases. The sequence was collected from a woman aged 25 to 39 in good health. The CDR3 DNA reads as TGCGCCAGCAGCGTGGAGGGGGCGCAGGTTGGCTACACCTTC. Protein: CASSVEGAQVGYTF.